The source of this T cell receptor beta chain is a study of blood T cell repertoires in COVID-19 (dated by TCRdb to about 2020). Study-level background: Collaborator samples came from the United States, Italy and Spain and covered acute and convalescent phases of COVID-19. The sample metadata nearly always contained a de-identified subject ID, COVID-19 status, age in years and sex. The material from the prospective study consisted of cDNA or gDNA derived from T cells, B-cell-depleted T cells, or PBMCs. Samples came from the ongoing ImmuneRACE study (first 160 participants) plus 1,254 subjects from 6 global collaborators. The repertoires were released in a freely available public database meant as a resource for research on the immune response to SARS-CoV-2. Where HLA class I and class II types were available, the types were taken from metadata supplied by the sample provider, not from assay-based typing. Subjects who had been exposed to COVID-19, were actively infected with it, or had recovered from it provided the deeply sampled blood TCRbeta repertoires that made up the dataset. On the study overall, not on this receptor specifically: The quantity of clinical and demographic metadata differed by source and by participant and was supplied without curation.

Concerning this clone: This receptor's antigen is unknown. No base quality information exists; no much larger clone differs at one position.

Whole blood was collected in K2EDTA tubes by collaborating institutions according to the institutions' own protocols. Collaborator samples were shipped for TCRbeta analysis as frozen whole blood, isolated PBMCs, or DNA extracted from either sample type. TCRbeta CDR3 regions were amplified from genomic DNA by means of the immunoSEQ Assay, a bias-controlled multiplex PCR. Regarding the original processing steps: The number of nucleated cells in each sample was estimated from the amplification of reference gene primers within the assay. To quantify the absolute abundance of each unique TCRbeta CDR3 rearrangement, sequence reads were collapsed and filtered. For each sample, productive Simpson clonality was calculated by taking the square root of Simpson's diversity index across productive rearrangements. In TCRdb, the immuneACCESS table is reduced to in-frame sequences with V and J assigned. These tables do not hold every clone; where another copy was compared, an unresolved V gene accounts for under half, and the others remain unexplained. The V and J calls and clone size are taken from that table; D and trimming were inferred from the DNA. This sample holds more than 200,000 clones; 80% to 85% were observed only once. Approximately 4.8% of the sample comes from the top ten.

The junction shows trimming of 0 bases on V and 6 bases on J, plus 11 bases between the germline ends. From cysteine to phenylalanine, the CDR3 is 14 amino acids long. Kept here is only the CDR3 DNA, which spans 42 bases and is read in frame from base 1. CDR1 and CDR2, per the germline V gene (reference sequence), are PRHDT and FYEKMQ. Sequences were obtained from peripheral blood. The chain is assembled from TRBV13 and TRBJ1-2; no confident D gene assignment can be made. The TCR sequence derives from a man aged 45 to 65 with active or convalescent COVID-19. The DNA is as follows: TGTGCCAGCAGCTTAGGCCGTGCCCGGGATGGCTACACCTTC. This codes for CASSLGRARDGYTF.